The 29 T cell receptor beta chains given below trace back to one sample, sequenced in a study of human T cells and chemical hapten exposure. MiXCR, run by TCRdb on the RACE reads, gives a single entry per CDR3 protein. Of about 79,000 distinct CDR3 sequences in the sample, roughly 8.6% are singletons; the top ten hold roughly 1.4%. Time point of the sample: healthy volunteer bleed at 6 weeks. Someone pulled total RNA out of unfractionated whole blood. The sample comprised whole blood. The receptor source for this set is a male donor in good health. Some clones in this sample may be carry-over from other donors' samples.

This chain links TRBV3-1 with TRBJ2-1; D unresolved. This CDR3 comprises 14 residues. Trimming left V 1 base short and J 9 bases short, with 13 bases between. Per the germline V gene, CDR1 is LGHDT and CDR2 is YNNKEL (reference sequence). CDR3 DNA sequence: TGTGCCAGCAGCCAAGGTGACCCCCGTGGTGAGCAGTTCTTC. This encodes CASSQGDPRGEQFF.

The chain recombines TRBV5-4 with TRBJ2-6, with TRBD1 as a possible D gene (6 bases). The V end was cut by 4 bases, the J end by 0 bases, with 11 bases between. Germline CDR1 reads SGHNT; CDR2 reads YYREEE (reference sequence). CDR3 size: 16 residues. DNA for the CDR3: TGTGCCAGCAGCCCAGGACAGATCTCTGGGGCCAACGTCCTGACTTTC. As protein: CASSPGQISGANVLTF.

The V call is TRBV3-1, the J call TRBJ1-2; 9 bases fit TRBD1. Per germline, CDR1 LGHDT and CDR2 YNNKEL (reference sequence). The CDR3 consists of 13 residues. V was clipped by 6 bases and J by 10 bases; unmatched bases: 9. The CDR3 here is CASRETGQGNYTF. CDR3 DNA: TGTGCCAGCAGAGAAACTGGACAGGGGAACTACACCTTC.

V is TRBV10-2 and J is TRBJ2-7, with 7 bases identical to TRBD1. Germline loops: CDR1 WSHSY, CDR2 SAAADI. V shed 9 bases and J 4 bases; nucleotides not matched to a gene: 9. There are 13 residues in the CDR3. The CDR3 nucleotides read TGCGCCAGTTGGGACAGCGTCTTGTACGAGCAGTACTTC. Encoded protein: CASWDSVLYEQYF.

The chain's CDR3 is CASASGNIAKNIQYF. In DNA, the CDR3 is TGCGCCAGCGCATCAGGGAATATAGCCAAAAACATTCAGTACTTC. V is TRBV5-1 and J is TRBJ2-4, with a weak D call TRBD1 (5 bases). Trimming cost V 7 bases and J 0 bases, with 14 bases left between them. Germline V gene lookup returns CDR1 SGHRS and CDR2 YFSETQ. The CDR3 extends over 15 amino acids.

This clonotype was counted a few times. The CDR3 DNA sequence: TGTGCCAGCAGACGAAGTACAGATACGCAGTATTTT. This translates into CASRRSTDTQYF. The rearrangement links TRBV12-3 or TRBV12-4 to TRBJ2-3; D not certain. V was cut by 6 bases and J by 3 bases, with 7 bases left in between. The CDR3 contains 12 residues.

There are a few counts of this clonotype. V gene TRBV7-9 combines with J gene TRBJ1-2; D not certain. Per the germline V gene, CDR1 is SEHNR and CDR2 is FQNEAQ (reference sequence). V gave up 5 bases and J gave up 3 bases, with 13 bases separating them. The CDR3 has 14 amino acids. This CDR3 is CASSQGQNDYGYTF. The CDR3 DNA reads as TGTGCCAGCAGCCAAGGGCAGAACGACTATGGCTACACCTTC.

This clonotype was seen at least ten times. J is TRBJ1-2 and V is TRBV20-1; 10 bases map to TRBD1. This CDR3 contains 14 residues. The J segment lost 7 bases and the V segment lost 3 bases, leaving 8 bases of the junction unmatched. Per the germline V gene, CDR1 is DFQATT and CDR2 is SNEGSKA (reference sequence). Written as DNA, the CDR3 is TGCAGTGCTAGGGGGGACAGGGGAGGAGGTGGCTACACCTTC. Translated: CSARGDRGGGGYTF.

This clonotype was observed a few times. V and J are TRBV29-1 and TRBJ2-7, with TRBD2 matching 16 bases. J lost 4 bases, V lost 6 bases, and 3 bases had no gene match. Germline CDR1 is SQVTM and CDR2 is ANQGSEA. This CDR3 contains 14 residues. For the CDR3, the DNA is TGCAGCGTGGGACTAGCGGGAGGGCCGTACGAGCAGTACTTC. Translation gives CSVGLAGGPYEQYF.

This clonotype was seen repeatedly, ten times or more. The chain joins TRBV5-6 to TRBJ2-7; 7 bases map to TRBD2. V trimming: 5 bases; J trimming: 2 bases; junction bases outside the gene matches: 4. This CDR3 region has 13 residues. Germline V gene lookup returns CDR1 SGHDT and CDR2 YYEEEE. CDR3 sequence (DNA): TGTGCCAGCAGTTACGGGAGGACCTACGAGCAGTACTTC. This codes for CASSYGRTYEQYF.

Many counts were recorded for this clonotype. The CDR3 loop is CASSLGRSVDSGNTIYF. The CDR3 DNA sequence: TGTGCCAGCAGCTTGGGCCGTTCGGTAGACTCTGGAAACACCATATATTTT. The gene calls are TRBV7-9 and TRBJ1-3; D is undetermined. CDR1 SEHNR and CDR2 FQNEAQ come from the germline V gene (reference sequence). The CDR3 loop spans 17 amino acids. The V gene lost 3 bases and the J gene lost 0 bases, with 15 bases spanning the gap.

The V and J genes are TRBV5-6 and TRBJ2-6; D may be TRBD1 (5 bases). Germline loops: CDR1 SGHDT, CDR2 YYEEEE. The CDR3 runs to 17 residues. V lost 3 bases and J 13 bases, leaving 26 bases between the germline ends. DNA of the CDR3: TGTGCCAGCAGCTCCCTCCGGGCCCAGGGTCGACCAACGGTCCTGACTTTC. It translates to CASSSLRAQGRPTVLTF.

This chain joins TRBV7-2 and TRBJ1-5; D is unclear. Germline V gene sequence: CDR1 SGHTA, CDR2 FQGNSA. The CDR3 consists of 14 residues. The germline V and J ends were trimmed by 5 bases and 2 bases, with 10 bases remaining between them. CDR3 nucleotide sequence: TGTGCCAGCAGCCCTCTAGCTGGCAATCAGCCCCAGCATTTT. It translates to CASSPLAGNQPQHF. Combining the CDR3 with reference TRBV7-2 and TRBJ1-5 gives the whole variable domain GAGVSQSPSNKVTEKGKDVELRCDPISGHTALYWYRQSLGQGLEFLIYFQGNSAPDKSGLPSDRFSAERTGGSVSTLTIQRTQQEDSAVYLCASSPLAGNQPQHFGDGTRLSIL.

Points on this clonotype: Given a much more abundant clone one base away, this may be a read error. The chain couples TRBV5-1 to TRBJ2-7; a weak D match, TRBD1 (6 bases). The CDR3 contains 15 residues. Germline CDR1 SGHRS, CDR2 YFSETQ. With 5 bases removed from V and 5 bases from J, the gap between germline ends came to 20 bases. The CDR3 nucleotides read TGCGCCAGCAGGCCAGCGACAGGTTTCACCCACGAGCAGTACTTC. Amino acids: CASRPATGFTHEQYF. Together with reference TRBV5-1 and TRBJ2-7, the CDR3 gives the full variable domain: KAGVTQTPRYLIKTRGQQVTLSCSPISGHRSVSWYQQTPGQGLQFLFEYFSETQRNKGNFPGRFSGRQFSNSRSEMNVSTLELGDSALYLCASRPATGFTHEQYFGPGTRLTVT.

The V gene is TRBV12-3 or TRBV12-4, the J gene TRBJ1-1; a possible D gene is TRBD1 (6 bases). Trimming stripped 5 bases from V and 4 bases from J, with 17 bases between. The CDR3 contains 15 residues. The CDR3 nucleotides are TGTGCCAGCAGTATGCAACAGGGAACGGGCACTGAAGCTTTCTTT. Protein: CASSMQQGTGTEAFF.

The genes are TRBV29-1 and TRBJ2-5; the D gene could be TRBD1 or TRBD2 (5 bases each). The germline V and J ends were trimmed by 6 bases and 2 bases, with 16 bases remaining between them. This CDR3 has 14 amino acids. CDR1 SQVTM and CDR2 ANQGSEA come from the germline V gene. CDR3 region: CSVDWDGKQETQYF. The DNA of the CDR3 is TGCAGCGTAGATTGGGACGGCAAACAAGAGACCCAGTACTTC.

This clonotype was picked up a small number of times. The V and J genes are TRBV6-5 and TRBJ2-3; perhaps D is TRBD1 or TRBD2 (5 bases each). Trimming stripped 2 bases from V and 5 bases from J, with 17 bases between. CDR1 and CDR2 from the germline V gene are MNHEY and SVGAGI. This CDR3 has 16 residues. The CDR3 DNA follows: TGTGCCAGCAGTTACCGACCGGGACGCCTTGGAGATACGCAGTATTTT. Its translation: CASSYRPGRLGDTQYF.

There are many counts of this clonotype. This chain uses TRBV24-1 with TRBJ2-2, with 7 bases matching TRBD1. Germline assignment: CDR1 KGHDR and CDR2 SFDVKD. The CDR3 is 14 amino acids. V trimming: 3 bases; J trimming: 9 bases; junction bases outside the gene matches: 6. The CDR3 loop reads CATSDRTGRRELFF. In DNA form, the CDR3 reads TGTGCCACCAGTGATAGGACAGGCCGGCGGGAGCTGTTTTTT.

Only a few counts were recorded for this clonotype. The V and J genes are TRBV7-9 and TRBJ2-3; 14 positions match TRBD2. CDR3 length: 16 amino acids. V lost 5 bases and J lost 4; bases outside the gene matches: 5. Germline-derived CDR1 and CDR2 are SEHNR and FQNEAQ (reference sequence). The CDR3 DNA is TGTGCCAGCAGCCCGGGGACTAGCGGGAGCCCAGATACGCAGTATTTT. This sequence encodes CASSPGTSGSPDTQYF.

The J gene is TRBJ1-2, the V gene TRBV12-3 or TRBV12-4; the match to TRBD1 covers 10 bases. The CDR3 is made up of 14 amino acids. Germline trimming cut 6 bases from V and 4 bases from J; bases unmatched to any gene: 5. Here the CDR3 reads CASSLRTGGYGYTF. CDR3 coding DNA: TGTGCCAGCAGCCTAAGGACAGGGGGCTATGGCTACACCTTC.

There are a few counts of this clonotype. V and J are TRBV6-2 or TRBV6-3 and TRBJ2-3; no definite D call. Between the trimmed V and J ends, which lost 2 bases and 4 bases, there was a span of 10 bases. CDR1 and CDR2 (germline): MNHEY, SVGEGT. This CDR3 region has 14 residues. The CDR3 region has the DNA TGTGCCAGCAGTTACAAGGTAGAATCAGATACGCAGTATTTT. This codes for CASSYKVESDTQYF.

The rearrangement uses TRBV4-2 and TRBJ1-2, with 8 bases lining up with TRBD1. CDR1 and CDR2 (germline): LGHNA, YNFKEQ. The J segment lost 4 bases and the V segment lost 0 bases, leaving 4 bases of the junction unmatched. The CDR3 runs 15 residues. The CDR3, as DNA: TGTGCCAGCAGCCAAGACCGGGACAGGTTCTATGGCTACACCTTC. This sequence encodes CASSQDRDRFYGYTF.

This clonotype was counted between two and nine times. V is TRBV7-9 and J is TRBJ2-7; no definite D call. The CDR3 loop spans 15 amino acids. CDR1 is SEHNR, CDR2 FQNEAQ, per germline (reference sequence). Trimming took 1 base from V and 4 from J, leaving 14 bases between them. The CDR3: CASSLVGASAYEQYF. CDR3 in DNA: TGTGCCAGCAGCTTAGTCGGCGCCTCGGCGTACGAGCAGTACTTC.

Only a few counts were recorded for this clonotype. The CDR3 region has the DNA TGTGCCAGCAGCTTAGGTGGTAGCGGAAACTACGAGCAGTACTTC. It is translated as CASSLGGSGNYEQYF. This sequence joins TRBV7-2 and TRBJ2-7, with D tentatively TRBD2 (6 bases). The V end lost 1 base, the J end lost 3 bases, and 13 bases lay between the germline ends. Germline loops: CDR1 SGHTA, CDR2 FQGNSA. CDR3 length equals 15 residues.

This chain uses TRBV4-1 with TRBJ2-7; D ambiguous. Trimming cost V 1 base and J 3 bases, with 7 bases left between them. Germline values: CDR1 MGHRA, CDR2 YSYEKL. This CDR3 contains 13 residues. The DNA of the CDR3 is TGCGCCAGCAGCCAAGCCTTCGGCTACGAGCAGTACTTC. Residues: CASSQAFGYEQYF.

This clonotype has just a few counts. The V and J genes are TRBV12-3 or TRBV12-4 and TRBJ2-1, with D perhaps TRBD1 (6 bases). Deletions cut 5 bases from V and 2 bases from J, with 22 bases between. The CDR3 covers 18 residues. The CDR3 bases are TGTGCCAGCAGTCTAGGGGGTCCTGTCGGCCGGGCCTACAATGAGCAGTTCTTC. It specifies CASSLGGPVGRAYNEQFF.

The sample holds a few counts of this clonotype. The genes are TRBV12-3 or TRBV12-4 and TRBJ2-3; 7 nucleotides match TRBD2. There are 15 residues in the CDR3. Trimming at V came to 4 bases and at J to 2 bases, leaving 6 bases not matched to a gene. Here the CDR3 reads CASSWEGSNTDTQYF. CDR3 sequence (DNA): TGTGCCAGCAGTTGGGAGGGGTCTAACACAGATACGCAGTATTTT.

The chain employs TRBV6-2 or TRBV6-3 and TRBJ2-3; D not resolved. The CDR3 is 12 residues long. V was cut by 10 bases and J by 4 bases, with 12 bases left in between. Germline V gene lookup returns CDR1 MNHEY and CDR2 SVGEGT. The CDR3 sequence: CATQNGPDTQYF. The CDR3 DNA follows: TGTGCCACCCAGAACGGTCCAGATACGCAGTATTTT.

The chain uses TRBV7-2 and TRBJ1-3, with unresolved D. CDR1 is SGHTA and CDR2 is FQGNSA in the germline V gene. The CDR3 covers 13 residues. V lost 1 base, J lost 6 bases, and 7 bases lay in between. The CDR3 here is CASSLDGLNTIYF. The CDR3 nucleotides read TGTGCCAGCAGCTTAGATGGGCTAAACACCATATATTTT.